This TCR beta chain was profiled in a study of CD8 T cells in ankylosing spondylitis. Study-level results: Prior work had noted some motif variants in reactive arthritis blood and synovial fluid. Disease-linked clones bore a CD8+ phenotype, appearing relatively rarely in peripheral blood. Disease-associated clones were reportedly significantly overrepresented in matched ankylosing spondylitis synovial fluid. Several highly homologous variants made up a TCR beta motif that seemed to typify ankylosing spondylitis blood.

In its sample, this clonotype was seen a few times. What it recognizes is unknown. Germline CDR1 reads SGHRS; CDR2 reads YFSETQ. Unmatched junction bases numbered 9, after V lost 7 bases and J lost 7 bases. CDR3 length equals 14 residues. For TCR beta, libraries came from quantitative 5'-RACE with molecular barcodes. Via MiXCR, TCRdb re-called the 5' RACE reads, giving one row per CDR3 protein. Among fewer than 750,000 distinct CDR3 sequences listed, under 20% were seen once. The clonotype comes from a male donor with ankylosing spondylitis. The sequenced material came from blood, either unsorted or a sorted T cell fraction (not recorded which). This rearrangement joins TRBV5-1 to TRBJ1-5, with 9 nucleotides matching TRBD1. The DNA of the CDR3 is TGCGCCAGCTCCGCTGGGGACAGGGCACAGCCCCAGCATTTT. This encodes CASSAGDRAQPQHF.